What follows describes a single T cell receptor (beta chain). V lost 6 bases and J lost 4, with 6 bases in between. The CDR3 spans 11 residues. Germline lookup yields CDR1 MDHEN and CDR2 SYDVKM. This record comes from a study of blood T cell repertoires in COVID-19. Only in-frame clones appear in the TCRdb table, and some are missing; sequencing was by immunoSEQ multiplex PCR. Of roughly 70,000 clones listed, 85% to 90% were seen once; the top ten hold 6% to 8%. The clonotype comes from a woman older than 75 with active COVID-19. The chain is built from TRBV28 and TRBJ1-2, with D perhaps matching TRBD1 (5 bases). Sequencing input: peripheral blood. CDR3 region: CASRTVYGYTF. CDR3 bases: TGTGCCAGCAGGACAGTCTATGGCTACACCTTC.